The 30 T cell receptor beta chains presented below share a single source sample, sequenced in a study of T cell responses to AZD1222 COVID-19 vaccine. Assay: immunoSEQ multiplex PCR; the TCRdb copy retains only in-frame clones and omits some. The sample includes 130,000 or so clones, approximately 86% of them seen just once. Source: peripheral blood, taken on day 0 of AZD1222 vaccination. Receptors were obtained from an adult in good health.

The chain employs TRBV7-2 and TRBJ2-7, with 9 bases fitting TRBD2. The CDR3 consists of 15 residues. Germline lookup yields CDR1 SGHTA and CDR2 FQGNSA. The junction had 4 bases not matched to a gene; V was cut back by 1 base and J by 3 bases. The CDR3, as DNA: TGTGCCAGCAGCTTAGTAGGCGGGGGGGGCTACGAGCAGTACTTC. As protein: CASSLVGGGGYEQYF. The full variable domain, rest sourced from reference TRBV7-2 and TRBJ2-7, is GAGVSQSPSNKVTEKGKDVELRCDPISGHTALYWYRQSLGQGLEFLIYFQGNSAPDKSGLPSDRFSAERTGGSVSTLTIQRTQQEDSAVYLCASSLVGGGGYEQYFGPGTRLTVT.

This clone was recorded once. The chain couples TRBV10-1 to TRBJ2-5; 12 nucleotides match TRBD2. The V gene end was trimmed by 4 bases and the J gene end by 10 bases; junction bases not matched to a gene: 1. This CDR3 has 12 residues. Germline V gene lookup returns CDR1 WNHNN and CDR2 SYGVQD (reference sequence). The CDR3 region is CASSGLAGDQYF. The CDR3 bases are TGCGCCAGCAGTGGACTAGCGGGAGACCAGTACTTC.

This sequence joins TRBV20-1 and TRBJ1-1; tentative D call: TRBD1 (5 bases). With 3 bases removed from V and 0 bases from J, the gap between germline ends came to 14 bases. Germline values: CDR1 DFQATT, CDR2 SNEGSKA (reference sequence). The CDR3 length is 15 residues. The chain's CDR3 is CSASRSGLMNTEAFF. The CDR3 DNA reads TGCAGTGCTAGTAGGTCAGGGCTCATGAACACTGAAGCTTTCTTT.

The gene calls are TRBV5-5 and TRBJ2-7, with TRBD1 identical over 9 bases. V lost 4 bases, J lost 8 bases, and 7 bases stayed unmatched. Germline-derived CDR1 and CDR2 are SGHKS and YYEKEE (reference sequence). This CDR3 has 13 amino acids. The CDR3 sequence is CASSGGTGFQQYF. The CDR3 DNA reads TGTGCCAGCAGCGGGGGGACAGGGTTTCAGCAGTACTTC.

V usage is TRBV12-3 or TRBV12-4 and J usage is TRBJ1-1; D call uncertain. V lost 3 bases to trimming and J lost 1 base, with 6 bases between them. The CDR3 consists of 13 residues. This chain's CDR3 is CASSLGPNTEAFF. CDR3 nucleotides: TGTGCCAGCAGTTTGGGCCCGAACACTGAAGCTTTCTTT.

This chain connects TRBV7-2 to TRBJ1-6; D gene uncertain. The germline V and J ends were trimmed by 0 bases and 8 bases, with 5 bases remaining between them. The CDR3 is made up of 13 amino acids. Germline V gene data show CDR1 as SGHTA and CDR2 as FQGNSA. The CDR3 DNA reads TGTGCCAGCAGCTTAGCTGGGGATTCACCCCTCCACTTT. This sequence encodes CASSLAGDSPLHF.

This sequence joins TRBV30 and TRBJ1-4; no clear D gene. The CDR3 contains 11 residues. CDR1 is GTSNPN, CDR2 SVGIG, per germline (reference sequence). V was clipped by 7 bases and J by 0 bases, with 3 bases between them. This CDR3 is CASATNEKLFF. CDR3 nucleotide sequence: TGTGCCTCTGCAACTAATGAAAAACTGTTTTTT.

The rearrangement links TRBV7-2 to TRBJ1-5; D may be TRBD1 (6 bases). The germline CDR1 and CDR2 sequences are SGHTA and FQGNSA. The CDR3 is 13 amino acids. Trimming stripped 5 bases from V and 2 bases from J, with 7 bases between. This CDR3 reads CASSRQGNQPQHF. CDR3 DNA: TGTGCCAGCAGCCGACAGGGCAATCAGCCCCAGCATTTT.

The chain combines TRBV7-6 with TRBJ2-5; possible D gene TRBD2, 6 bases. Trimming took off 1 base at V and 5 bases at J, with 14 bases between the two ends. Germline assignment: CDR1 SGHVS and CDR2 FNYEAQ. This CDR3 is 15 amino acids long. The CDR3 reads CASSLGSAGGETQYF. The CDR3 DNA reads TGTGCCAGCAGCTTAGGGTCAGCGGGCGGCGAGACCCAGTACTTC.

As DNA, the CDR3 is TGCGCCAGCAGCTTGGCCGGACAGAACCAAGAGACCCAGTACTTC. It yields the protein CASSLAGQNQETQYF. This chain uses TRBV5-1 with TRBJ2-5; D is perhaps TRBD1 (6 bases). Germline assignment: CDR1 SGHRS and CDR2 YFSETQ. V was clipped by 0 bases and J by 0 bases, with 9 bases between them. The CDR3 sequence is 15 residues long.

This clone was found once. The chain employs TRBV5-6 and TRBJ1-5; D gene uncertain. The CDR3 totals 15 residues. Trimming cost V 4 bases and J 0 bases, with 11 bases left between them. Germline assignment: CDR1 SGHDT and CDR2 YYEEEE. This chain's CDR3 is CASSQTKDSNQPQHF. The CDR3 DNA reads as TGTGCCAGCAGCCAGACGAAGGATAGCAATCAGCCCCAGCATTTT. Using reference TRBV5-6 and TRBJ1-5 for the parts outside the CDR3, the full variable domain is DAGVTQSPTHLIKTRGQQVTLRCSPKSGHDTVSWYQQALGQGPQFIFQYYEEEERQRGNFPDRFSGHQFPNYSSELNVNALLLGDSALYLCASSQTKDSNQPQHFGDGTRLSIL.

This clone was recorded a few times. The chain is built from TRBV3-1 (or the pseudogene TRBV3-2) and TRBJ2-5, with D hard to call. V was cut by 2 bases and J by 2 bases, with 6 bases left in between. Germline values: CDR1 LGHDT, CDR2 YNNKEL (reference sequence). The CDR3 spans 13 residues. The CDR3 DNA reads TGTGCCAGCAGCCAACGCACGCAAGAGACCCAGTACTTC. Its protein product is CASSQRTQETQYF.

The chain carries TRBV5-1 and TRBJ2-1, with D perhaps matching TRBD2 (5 bases). V was shortened by 0 bases and J by 13 bases, with 14 bases between the two germline ends. This CDR3 comprises 13 residues. Germline V CDR1 and CDR2: SGHRS, YFSETQ. In DNA, the CDR3 is TGCGCCAGCAGCTTGGGGACTCCGAGTCCCCAGTTCTTC. It is translated as CASSLGTPSPQFF.

The chain carries TRBV11-2 and TRBJ2-3, with D hard to call. V was trimmed by 1 base and J by 4 bases, leaving 12 bases between them. Looked up from germline, CDR1 is SGHAT and CDR2 is FQNNGV. This CDR3 is 15 amino acids long. CDR3 DNA: TGTGCCAGCAGCTTAGGAAGAAAAAGGCCAGATACGCAGTATTTT. Protein product: CASSLGRKRPDTQYF.

This chain uses TRBV6-5 with TRBJ2-3; possibly TRBD1 or TRBD2 for D (6 bases each). Trimming left V 6 bases short and J 3 bases short, with 13 bases between. This CDR3 has 14 residues. CDR1 and CDR2 (germline): MNHEY, SVGAGI. The CDR3 is CASRGGRETDTQYF. CDR3 in DNA: TGTGCCAGCAGAGGGGGGCGGGAAACAGATACGCAGTATTTT.

The chain carries TRBV4-2 and TRBJ1-2, with D uncertain. Trimming shortened V by 0 bases and J by 10 bases, and 15 bases separated the two germline ends. The germline V gene encodes CDR1 LGHNA and CDR2 YNFKEQ. This CDR3 has 14 amino acids. The CDR3 DNA follows: TGTGCCAGCAGCCAAGAGGCAGGCCCCTCTTCCTACACCTTC. This translates into CASSQEAGPSSYTF.

This clone was recorded a few times. The chain uses TRBV6-4 and TRBJ2-1; 8 bases are shared with TRBD2. The V gene's germline CDR1 is MRHNA and CDR2 SNTAGT. The CDR3 is made up of 14 amino acids. J lost 7 bases, V lost 4 bases, and 6 bases had no gene match. CDR3 amino acids: CASSVGGAGNEQFF. The CDR3 DNA is TGTGCCAGCAGTGTCGGGGGGGCAGGGAATGAGCAGTTCTTC.

This clone occurred once. This chain joins TRBV7-2 and TRBJ1-1; 10 bases are a match to TRBD1. Germline trimming cut 5 bases from V and 5 bases from J; bases unmatched to any gene: 5. Looked up from germline, CDR1 is SGHTA and CDR2 is FQGNSA. The CDR3 is made up of 14 amino acids. CDR3 in amino acids: CASSPTGGRTEAFF. The CDR3 DNA sequence: TGTGCCAGCAGCCCGACAGGGGGCCGAACTGAAGCTTTCTTT.

In its sample, this clone was seen a few times. V is TRBV6-5 and J is TRBJ1-3; D is possibly TRBD1 (5 bases). The V end was cut by 7 bases, the J end by 4 bases, with 17 bases between. This CDR3 region has 15 residues. Germline loops: CDR1 MNHEY, CDR2 SVGAGI. Written as DNA, the CDR3 is TGTGCCAGCACCGGGAGGGACTTGTCGGGAAACACCATATATTTT. Amino acid sequence: CASTGRDLSGNTIYF.

This clone was picked up one time. This chain joins TRBV29-1 and TRBJ2-1, with 9 bases matching TRBD2. The CDR3 length is 13 residues. The ends lost 7 bases at V and 7 bases at J; junction bases unmatched: 8. Per germline, CDR1 SQVTM and CDR2 ANQGSEA. This CDR3 reads CSANAGGDNEQFF. The DNA of the CDR3 is TGCAGCGCAAACGCGGGGGGGGATAATGAGCAGTTCTTC.

The chain has TRBV19 and TRBJ1-1; TRBD1 agrees at 9 bases. The CDR3 contains 13 residues. Trimming took 6 bases from V and 4 from J; bases not matched to a gene: 3. CDR1 and CDR2 from the germline V gene are LNHDA and SQIVND (reference sequence). The CDR3 nucleotides read TGTGCCAGTAGCGGACAGGGGATCACTGAAGCTTTCTTT. Translation gives CASSGQGITEAFF.

The chain has TRBV9 and TRBJ2-7; D is tentatively TRBD1 or TRBD2 (6 bases each). CDR3 length equals 15 residues. The germline V gene encodes CDR1 SGDLS and CDR2 YYNGEE. Deletions cut 4 bases from V and 1 base from J, with 15 bases between. Here the CDR3 reads CASSRVGGLSYEQYF. The CDR3 region has the DNA TGTGCCAGCAGCCGAGTGGGGGGCCTATCCTACGAGCAGTACTTC.

The genes are TRBV10-3 and TRBJ1-4; 9 bases line up with TRBD1. The germline V gene encodes CDR1 ENHRY and CDR2 SYGVKD. The junction had 11 bases not matched to a gene; V was cut back by 11 bases and J by 7 bases. The CDR3 loop spans 14 amino acids. The CDR3 DNA follows: TGTGCCGCGTCGTTCGGACAGGGGAGTGAAAAACTGTTTTTT. It specifies CAASFGQGSEKLFF.

The gene calls are TRBV5-5 and TRBJ2-5, with D hard to call. The V gene's germline CDR1 is SGHKS and CDR2 YYEKEE (reference sequence). V gave up 5 bases and J gave up 5 bases, with 10 bases separating them. The CDR3 sequence is 12 residues long. The DNA for the CDR3 is TGTGCCAGCAGTTCCGACGTTGAGACCCAGTACTTC. It encodes CASSSDVETQYF.

The genes are TRBV15 and TRBJ1-5; D perhaps matches TRBD1 (5 bases). Trimming cost V 0 bases and J 7 bases, with 10 bases left between them. This CDR3 is 14 amino acids long. The germline gives CDR1 LNHNV, CDR2 YYDKDF (reference sequence). The CDR3 DNA follows: TGTGCCACCAGCAGAGATTGGGGGGGGCAGCCCCAGCATTTT. It encodes CATSRDWGGQPQHF.

This clone was counted between two and nine times. V is TRBV5-1 and J is TRBJ1-4; 10 positions match TRBD1. Trimming took 2 bases from V and 7 from J; bases not matched to a gene: 2. This CDR3 region has 14 residues. From germline, CDR1 is SGHRS and CDR2 YFSETQ. The CDR3 loop reads CASSFDRGLEKLFF. The CDR3 region has the DNA TGCGCCAGCAGCTTTGACAGGGGGCTTGAAAAACTGTTTTTT.

Written as DNA, the CDR3 is TGTGCCAGCAGCGATTATAGGCAGCCCCAGCATTTT. This sequence encodes CASSDYRQPQHF. J is TRBJ1-5 and V is TRBV7-8; D is uncertain. CDR3 length equals 12 residues. Germline V lookup: CDR1 SGHVS, CDR2 FQNEAQ. V was cut by 5 bases and J by 7 bases, with 9 bases left in between.

The V and J genes are TRBV7-3 and TRBJ2-5; unclear D gene. V was clipped by 6 bases and J by 7 bases, with 12 bases between them. CDR3 length: 12 residues. From germline, CDR1 is SGHTA and CDR2 FQGTGA. This CDR3 reads CASRASDGTQYF. The CDR3 DNA is TGTGCCAGCAGGGCGAGCGACGGGACCCAGTACTTC.

The V and J genes are TRBV10-3 and TRBJ2-3; 9 bases match TRBD2. Germline V gives CDR1 ENHRY, CDR2 SYGVKD. The ends lost 3 bases at V and 5 bases at J; junction bases unmatched: 9. CDR3 length: 16 amino acids. The CDR3 DNA follows: TGTGCCATCAGTGATCAAGGCGGGAGGGTGGGAGATACGCAGTATTTT. This codes for CAISDQGGRVGDTQYF.

The rearrangement links TRBV29-1 to TRBJ1-4; D gene uncertain. Germline V gives CDR1 SQVTM, CDR2 ANQGSEA. Trimming took 5 bases from V and 5 from J, leaving 9 bases between them. The CDR3 runs 12 residues. The CDR3 protein is CSVQPENEKLFF. The CDR3 DNA reads as TGCAGCGTTCAGCCAGAGAATGAAAAACTGTTTTTT. Combining the CDR3 with reference TRBV29-1 and TRBJ1-4 gives the whole variable domain SAVISQKPSRDICQRGTSLTIQCQVDSQVTMMFWYRQQPGQSLTLIATANQGSEATYESGFVIDKFPISRPNLTFSTLTVSNMSPEDSSIYLCSVQPENEKLFFGSGTQLSVL.